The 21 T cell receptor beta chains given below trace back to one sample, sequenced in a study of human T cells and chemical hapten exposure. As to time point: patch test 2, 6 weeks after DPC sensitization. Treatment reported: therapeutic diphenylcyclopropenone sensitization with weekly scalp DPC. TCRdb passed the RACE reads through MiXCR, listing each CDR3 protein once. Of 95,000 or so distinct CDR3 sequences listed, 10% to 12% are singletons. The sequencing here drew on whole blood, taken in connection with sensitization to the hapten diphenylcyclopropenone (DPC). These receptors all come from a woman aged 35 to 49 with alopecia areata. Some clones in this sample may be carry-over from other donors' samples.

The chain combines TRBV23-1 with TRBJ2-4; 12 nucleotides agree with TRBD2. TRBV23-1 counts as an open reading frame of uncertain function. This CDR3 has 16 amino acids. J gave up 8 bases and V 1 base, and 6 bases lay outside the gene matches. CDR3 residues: CASSQCLAGGPDIQYF. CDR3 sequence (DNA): TGCGCCAGCAGTCAATGCCTAGCGGGAGGGCCAGACATTCAGTACTTC.

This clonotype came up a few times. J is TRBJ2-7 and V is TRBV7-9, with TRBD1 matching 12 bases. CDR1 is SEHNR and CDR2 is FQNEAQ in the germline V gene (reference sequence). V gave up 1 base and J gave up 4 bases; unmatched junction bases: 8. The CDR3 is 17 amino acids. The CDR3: CASSLGTGTGGVYEQYF. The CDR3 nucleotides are TGTGCCAGCAGCTTAGGAACTGGGACAGGGGGCGTTTACGAGCAGTACTTC.

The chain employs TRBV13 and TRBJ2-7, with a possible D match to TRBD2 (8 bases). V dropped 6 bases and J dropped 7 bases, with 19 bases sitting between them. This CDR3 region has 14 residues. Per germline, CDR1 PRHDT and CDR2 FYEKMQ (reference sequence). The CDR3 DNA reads TGTGCCAGCAGTCGACGGGAGGGCAGGGGGGAGCAGTACTTC. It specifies CASSRREGRGEQYF.

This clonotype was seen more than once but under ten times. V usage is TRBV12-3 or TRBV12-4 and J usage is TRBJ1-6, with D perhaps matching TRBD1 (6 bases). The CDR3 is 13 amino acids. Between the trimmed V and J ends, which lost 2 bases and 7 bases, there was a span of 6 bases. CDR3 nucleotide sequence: TGTGCCAGCAGTTTACAGGGGAATTCACCCCTCCACTTT. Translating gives CASSLQGNSPLHF.

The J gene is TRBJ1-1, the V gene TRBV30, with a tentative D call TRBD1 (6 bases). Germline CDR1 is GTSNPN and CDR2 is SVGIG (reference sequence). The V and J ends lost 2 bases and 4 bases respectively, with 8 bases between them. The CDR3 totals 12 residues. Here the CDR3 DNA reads TGTGCCTGGAGTACAGGGCCCACTGAAGCTTTCTTT. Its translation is CAWSTGPTEAFF. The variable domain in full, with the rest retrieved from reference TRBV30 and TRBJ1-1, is SQTIHQWPATLVQPVGSPLSLECTVEGTSNPNLYWYRQAAGRGLQLLFYSVGIGQISSEVPQNLSASRPQDRQFILSSKKLLLSDSGFYLCAWSTGPTEAFFGQGTRLTVV.

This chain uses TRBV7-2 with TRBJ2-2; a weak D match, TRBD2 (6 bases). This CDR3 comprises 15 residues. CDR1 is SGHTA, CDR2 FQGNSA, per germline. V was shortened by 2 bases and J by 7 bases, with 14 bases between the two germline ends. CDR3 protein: CASSLSSGSFGELFF. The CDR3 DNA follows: TGTGCCAGCAGCTTAAGTAGCGGAAGTTTCGGGGAGCTGTTTTTT.

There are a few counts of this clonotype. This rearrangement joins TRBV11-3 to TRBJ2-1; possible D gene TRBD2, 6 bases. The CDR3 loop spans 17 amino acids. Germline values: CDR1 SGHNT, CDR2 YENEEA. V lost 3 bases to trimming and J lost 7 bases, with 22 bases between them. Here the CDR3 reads CASSLGFLRRAQNEQFF. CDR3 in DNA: TGTGCCAGCAGCTTGGGATTTTTGAGGAGGGCCCAAAATGAGCAGTTCTTC. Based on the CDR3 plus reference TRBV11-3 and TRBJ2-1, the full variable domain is EAGVVQSPRYKIIEKKQPVAFWCNPISGHNTLYWYLQNLGQGPELLIRYENEEAVDDSQLPKDRFSAERLKGVDSTLKIQPAELGDSAVYLCASSLGFLRRAQNEQFFGPGTRLTVL.

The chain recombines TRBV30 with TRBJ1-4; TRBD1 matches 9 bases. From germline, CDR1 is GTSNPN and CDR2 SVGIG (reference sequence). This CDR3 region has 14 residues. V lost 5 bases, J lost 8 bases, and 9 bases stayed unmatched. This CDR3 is CAWGTGGAWEKLFF. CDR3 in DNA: TGTGCCTGGGGAACAGGGGGCGCGTGGGAAAAACTGTTTTTT. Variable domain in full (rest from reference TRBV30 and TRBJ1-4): SQTIHQWPATLVQPVGSPLSLECTVEGTSNPNLYWYRQAAGRGLQLLFYSVGIGQISSEVPQNLSASRPQDRQFILSSKKLLLSDSGFYLCAWGTGGAWEKLFFGSGTQLSVL.

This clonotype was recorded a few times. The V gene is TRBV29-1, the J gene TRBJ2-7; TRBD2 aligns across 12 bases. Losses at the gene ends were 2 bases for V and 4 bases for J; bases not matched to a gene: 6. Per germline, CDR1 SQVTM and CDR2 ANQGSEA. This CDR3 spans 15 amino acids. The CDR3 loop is CSVELAGGPEYEQYF. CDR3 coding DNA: TGCAGCGTTGAACTAGCGGGAGGGCCGGAGTACGAGCAGTACTTC.

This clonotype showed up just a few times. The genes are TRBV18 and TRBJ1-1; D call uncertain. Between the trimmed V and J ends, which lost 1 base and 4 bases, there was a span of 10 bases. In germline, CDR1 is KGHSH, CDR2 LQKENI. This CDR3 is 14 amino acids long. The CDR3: CASSPRERVTEAFF. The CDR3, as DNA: TGTGCCAGCTCACCACGAGAAAGGGTCACTGAAGCTTTCTTT.

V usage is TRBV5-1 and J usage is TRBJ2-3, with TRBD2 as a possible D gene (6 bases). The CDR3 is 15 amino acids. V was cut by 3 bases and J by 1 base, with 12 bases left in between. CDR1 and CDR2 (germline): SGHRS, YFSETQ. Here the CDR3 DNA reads TGCGCCAGCAGCTCAAGTCGGGGGTGCACAGATACGCAGTATTTT. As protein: CASSSSRGCTDTQYF.

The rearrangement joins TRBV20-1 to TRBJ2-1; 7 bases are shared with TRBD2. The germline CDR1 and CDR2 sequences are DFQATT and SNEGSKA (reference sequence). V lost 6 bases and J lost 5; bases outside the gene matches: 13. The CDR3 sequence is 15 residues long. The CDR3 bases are TGCAGTGCCCCCCCCCGGGGGAGGGCCCACAATGAGCAGTTCTTC. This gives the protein CSAPPRGRAHNEQFF.

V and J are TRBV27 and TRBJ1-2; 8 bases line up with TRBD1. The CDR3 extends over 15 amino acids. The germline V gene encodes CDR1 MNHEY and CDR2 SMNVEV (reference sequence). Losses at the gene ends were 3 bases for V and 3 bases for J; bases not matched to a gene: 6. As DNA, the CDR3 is TGTGCCAGCAGTTTCAGGACAGGGATGGACTATGGCTACACCTTC. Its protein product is CASSFRTGMDYGYTF.

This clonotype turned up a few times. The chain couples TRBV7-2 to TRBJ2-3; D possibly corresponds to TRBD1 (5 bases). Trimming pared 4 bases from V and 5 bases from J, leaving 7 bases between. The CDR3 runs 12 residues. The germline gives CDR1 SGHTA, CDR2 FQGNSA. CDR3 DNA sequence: TGTGCCAGCAGCTCAGACAGAGATACGCAGTATTTT. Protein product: CASSSDRDTQYF. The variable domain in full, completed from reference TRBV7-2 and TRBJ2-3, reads GAGVSQSPSNKVTEKGKDVELRCDPISGHTALYWYRQSLGQGLEFLIYFQGNSAPDKSGLPSDRFSAERTGGSVSTLTIQRTQQEDSAVYLCASSSDRDTQYFGPGTRLTVL.

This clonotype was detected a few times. CDR3 sequence: CASSQASQARGYTF. CDR3 bases: TGCGCCAGCAGCCAAGCCTCCCAGGCGAGAGGCTACACCTTC. The chain joins TRBV4-3 to TRBJ1-2; D is unclear. Trimming shortened V by 1 base and J by 8 bases, and 14 bases separated the two germline ends. Germline CDR1 reads LGHNA; CDR2 reads YSLEER. This CDR3 contains 14 residues.

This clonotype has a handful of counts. CDR3 coding DNA: TGTGCCAGCAGCTTAGGGGACGGGCCTTACGAGCAGTACTTC. It yields the protein CASSLGDGPYEQYF. This sequence joins TRBV7-9 and TRBJ2-7, with D possibly being TRBD1 or TRBD2 (5 bases each). The V end was cut by 1 base, the J end by 4 bases, with 11 bases between. Germline CDR1 and CDR2: SEHNR and FQNEAQ (reference sequence). The CDR3 extends over 14 amino acids.

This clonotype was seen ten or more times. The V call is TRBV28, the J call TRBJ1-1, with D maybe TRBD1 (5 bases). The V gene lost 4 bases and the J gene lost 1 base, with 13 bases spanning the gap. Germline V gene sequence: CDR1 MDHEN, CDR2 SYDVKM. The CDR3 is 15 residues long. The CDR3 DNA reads TGTGCCAGCAGTTCCTACAGGACCGCGAACACTGAAGCTTTCTTT. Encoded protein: CASSSYRTANTEAFF.

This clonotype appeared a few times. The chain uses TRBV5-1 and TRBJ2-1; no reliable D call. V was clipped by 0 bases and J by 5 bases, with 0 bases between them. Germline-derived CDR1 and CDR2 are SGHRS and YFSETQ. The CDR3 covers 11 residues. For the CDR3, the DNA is TGCGCCAGCAGCTTGGACAATGAGCAGTTCTTC. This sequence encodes CASSLDNEQFF.

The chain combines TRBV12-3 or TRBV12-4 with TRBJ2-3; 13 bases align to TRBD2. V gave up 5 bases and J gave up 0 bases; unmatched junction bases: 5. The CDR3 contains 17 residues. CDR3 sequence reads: CASSPGTSGASTDTQYF. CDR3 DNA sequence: TGTGCCAGCAGTCCGGGGACTAGCGGGGCTAGCACAGATACGCAGTATTTT.

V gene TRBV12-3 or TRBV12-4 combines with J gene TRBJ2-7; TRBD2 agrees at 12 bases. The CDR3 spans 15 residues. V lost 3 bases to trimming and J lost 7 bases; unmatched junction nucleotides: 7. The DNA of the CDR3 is TGTGCCAGCAGTTTTGGGACTAGCGGGCTAGATGAGCAGTACTTC. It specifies CASSFGTSGLDEQYF.

CDR3 bases: TGTGCCAGTAGTATAAAAGGAAACGGATATATCTATGGCTACACCTTC. Translated, it gives CASSIKGNGYIYGYTF. The chain has TRBV19 and TRBJ1-2; D gene unclear. The germline gives CDR1 LNHDA, CDR2 SQIVND (reference sequence). The V and J ends lost 2 bases and 4 bases respectively, with 17 bases between them. The CDR3 is 16 residues long.